This TCR beta chain was identified during a study of T cells in Graves' hyperthyroidism and ophthalmopathy. Whole-study findings and limits: In the analysis, a 13 V-J model separated ophthalmopathy from stable hyperthyroidism.

This clonotype was counted ten times or more. Its antigen is currently unknown. Template material for amplifying TCR beta CDR3 regions consisted of RNA transcripts. HTBI primers were the set used in a first-round RT-PCR of the TCR CDR3. TCRdb re-called the multiplex PCR reads with MiXCR, one entry per CDR3 protein. The sample has roughly 560,000 distinct CDR3 sequences; roughly 14% are singletons. Sequenced: blood. The clonotype was recovered from a woman in her 40s with Graves' ophthalmopathy.

The CDR3 is CASSGGLGLARTYEQYF. Written as DNA, the CDR3 is TGTGCCAGCAGCGGGGGTCTCGGACTAGCGAGGACCTACGAGCAGTACTTC. The chain carries TRBV28 and TRBJ2-7; 9 bases agree with TRBD2. J gave up 2 bases and V 6 bases, and 14 bases lay outside the gene matches. Looked up from germline, CDR1 is MDHEN and CDR2 is SYDVKM. The CDR3 contains 17 residues.